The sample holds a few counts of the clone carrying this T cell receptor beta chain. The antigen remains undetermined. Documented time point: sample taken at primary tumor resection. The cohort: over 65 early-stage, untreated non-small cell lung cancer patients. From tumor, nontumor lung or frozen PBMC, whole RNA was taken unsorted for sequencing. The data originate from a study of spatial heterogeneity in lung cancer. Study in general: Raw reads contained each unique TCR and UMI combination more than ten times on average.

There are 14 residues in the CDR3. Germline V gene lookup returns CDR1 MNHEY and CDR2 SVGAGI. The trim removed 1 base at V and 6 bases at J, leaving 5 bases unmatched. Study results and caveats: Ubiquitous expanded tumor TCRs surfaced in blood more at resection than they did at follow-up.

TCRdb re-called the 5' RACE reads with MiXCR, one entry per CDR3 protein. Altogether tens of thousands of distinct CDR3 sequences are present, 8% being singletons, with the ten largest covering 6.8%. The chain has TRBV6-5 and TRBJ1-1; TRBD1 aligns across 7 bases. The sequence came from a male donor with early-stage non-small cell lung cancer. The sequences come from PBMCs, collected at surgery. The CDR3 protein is CASSYWQGGSEAFF. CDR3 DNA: TGTGCCAGCAGTTACTGGCAGGGGGGGTCTGAAGCTTTCTTT.